Listed below are T cell receptor beta chains from one sample, sequenced in a study of PD-1 blockade in classical Hodgkin lymphoma. The data were produced by immunoSEQ multiplex PCR, yet TCRdb's version contains in-frame clones alone and is incomplete. The table includes roughly 50,000 clones, 90% detected once. The sample consisted of peripheral blood mononuclear cells (PBMCs), taken before the fourth cycle of nivolumab. These receptors were collected from a human donor with classical Hodgkin lymphoma. Each CDR3 is given with its conserved first and last residue. Fields, in order: J gene, D gene, clone size, V gene, CDR3 DNA, CDR3 protein. D genes are given only for firm matches. A row's size may be missing; if present it is once, few, many or a size class.

J gene: TRBJ2-3
D gene: TRBD1
clone size: NA
V gene: TRBV5-1
CDR3 DNA: TGCGCCAGCGACCCCGGCACAGGGGGGCGGAGGGGTACGCAGTATTTT
CDR3 protein: CASDPGTGGRRGTQYF

J gene: TRBJ1-4
D gene: NA
clone size: once
V gene: TRBV29-1
CDR3 DNA: TGCAGCGTTGTAAAACAGCGCAGTGAAAAACTGTTTTTT
CDR3 protein: CSVVKQRSEKLFF

J gene: TRBJ1-5
D gene: NA
clone size: NA
V gene: TRBV28
CDR3 DNA: TGTGCCAGCAGTTTGCAGAGGCAGCCCCAGCATTTT
CDR3 protein: CASSLQRQPQHF

J gene: TRBJ2-1
D gene: TRBD2
clone size: NA
V gene: TRBV12-5
CDR3 DNA: TGTGCTAGTGGTTTGGTGGAACTAGCGGGAAAATACAATGAGCAGTTCTTC
CDR3 protein: CASGLVELAGKYNEQFF

J gene: TRBJ1-1
D gene: TRBD1
clone size: NA
V gene: TRBV10-3
CDR3 DNA: TGTGCCATCAGTACCAGGGGGCAAAACACTGAAGCTTTCTTT
CDR3 protein: CAISTRGQNTEAFF

J gene: TRBJ2-1
D gene: TRBD2
clone size: NA
V gene: TRBV7-8
CDR3 DNA: TGTGCCAGCAGCTTAGGGGGGCGGGAGGTCGATGAGCAGTTCTTC
CDR3 protein: CASSLGGREVDEQFF

J gene: TRBJ2-7
D gene: NA
clone size: NA
V gene: TRBV27
CDR3 DNA: TGTGCCAGCAGTTTCGGCCCAGGGACCTACGAGCAGTACTTC
CDR3 protein: CASSFGPGTYEQYF

J gene: TRBJ1-1
D gene: NA
clone size: NA
V gene: TRBV6-6
CDR3 DNA: TGTGCCAGCACTAAAGGTCCGGGACCCCGGAACACTGAAGCTTTCTTT
CDR3 protein: CASTKGPGPRNTEAFF

J gene: TRBJ2-1
D gene: TRBD1
clone size: NA
V gene: TRBV6-5
CDR3 DNA: TGTGCCAGCAGTTACAGCCCCGGGACAGGGGGCTTCCAGTTCTTC
CDR3 protein: CASSYSPGTGGFQFF

J gene: TRBJ2-4
D gene: TRBD2
clone size: NA
V gene: TRBV5-4
CDR3 DNA: TGTGCCAGCAGCACCGGGGGGTTAGCCAAAAACATTCAGTACTTC
CDR3 protein: CASSTGGLAKNIQYF

J gene: TRBJ2-1
D gene: TRBD2
clone size: NA
V gene: TRBV7-9
CDR3 DNA: TGTGCCATTTACGGCGGGAGTGATGAGCAGTTCTTC
CDR3 protein: CAIYGGSDEQFF

J gene: TRBJ2-1
D gene: TRBD2
clone size: NA
V gene: TRBV10-3
CDR3 DNA: TGTGCCATCAAATCTAGCGGGGTCTACAATGAGCAGTTCTTC
CDR3 protein: CAIKSSGVYNEQFF

J gene: TRBJ2-7
D gene: NA
clone size: NA
V gene: TRBV2
CDR3 DNA: TGTGCCAGCAGTGCGCAGGCGGTGCAGTACTTC
CDR3 protein: CASSAQAVQYF

J gene: TRBJ2-1
D gene: NA
clone size: NA
V gene: TRBV19
CDR3 DNA: TGTGCCAGTAGTTGGCTCCCGGGGAATGAGCAGTTCTTC
CDR3 protein: CASSWLPGNEQFF

J gene: TRBJ1-1
D gene: NA
clone size: NA
V gene: TRBV5-1
CDR3 DNA: TGCGCCAGCAGCTTGGGACGGGGAGGCACTGAAGCTTTCTTT
CDR3 protein: CASSLGRGGTEAFF

J gene: TRBJ2-1
D gene: TRBD1
clone size: NA
V gene: TRBV2
CDR3 DNA: TGTGCCAGCACTATGGAACCGGGACAGGGGTTCTATGAGCAGTTCTTC
CDR3 protein: CASTMEPGQGFYEQFF

J gene: TRBJ1-1
D gene: TRBD1
clone size: NA
V gene: TRBV5-5
CDR3 DNA: TGTGCCAGCAGCTTGACGGACAGGCCACATCTGACTGCTGGAGCTTTCTTT
CDR3 protein: CASSLTDRPHLTAGAFF

J gene: TRBJ2-3
D gene: TRBD2
clone size: NA
V gene: TRBV5-1
CDR3 DNA: TGCGCCAGCAGCTTGGGACTAGCGGGATTCACAGATACGCAGTATTTT
CDR3 protein: CASSLGLAGFTDTQYF

J gene: TRBJ2-1
D gene: TRBD2
clone size: NA
V gene: TRBV28
CDR3 DNA: TGTGCCAGCAAAAGCGGGAGGGTAAATGAGCAGTTCTTC
CDR3 protein: CASKSGRVNEQFF

J gene: TRBJ2-3
D gene: TRBD2
clone size: NA
V gene: TRBV4-1
CDR3 DNA: TGCGCCAGCAGCCAAGAACTTAGCGGGTGGACAGATACGCAGTATTTT
CDR3 protein: CASSQELSGWTDTQYF

J gene: TRBJ2-4
D gene: NA
clone size: NA
V gene: TRBV15
CDR3 DNA: TGTGCCACGAGCAAGCTCAAGGGAGCAGGTGGAAACATTCAGTACTTC
CDR3 protein: CATSKLKGAGGNIQYF

J gene: TRBJ2-3
D gene: NA
clone size: NA
V gene: TRBV10-3
CDR3 DNA: TGTGCCATCAGTCCGGGATCTAGCACAGATACGCAGTATTTT
CDR3 protein: CAISPGSSTDTQYF

J gene: TRBJ1-1
D gene: NA
clone size: NA
V gene: TRBV29-1
CDR3 DNA: TGCAGCGTTTTGGGTTGGGGGTGGGAGACTGAAGCTTTCTTT
CDR3 protein: CSVLGWGWETEAFF

J gene: TRBJ2-7
D gene: NA
clone size: NA
V gene: TRBV27
CDR3 DNA: TGTGCCAGCAGTTTAATCGGTTACGAGCAGTACTTC
CDR3 protein: CASSLIGYEQYF

J gene: TRBJ2-7
D gene: TRBD2
clone size: NA
V gene: TRBV28
CDR3 DNA: TGTGCCAGCAGTCGGGTAGCGGGAGTCGTTCACGAGCAGTACTTC
CDR3 protein: CASSRVAGVVHEQYF

J gene: TRBJ2-7
D gene: NA
clone size: NA
V gene: TRBV5-1
CDR3 DNA: TGCGCCAGCAGCACGCCAGGGGCGGGAGAGCAGTACTTC
CDR3 protein: CASSTPGAGEQYF

J gene: TRBJ2-5
D gene: NA
clone size: NA
V gene: TRBV19
CDR3 DNA: TGTGCCAGTAGTATAGTCCCCAGGGGCCAAGAGACCCAGTACTTC
CDR3 protein: CASSIVPRGQETQYF

J gene: TRBJ2-5
D gene: TRBD2
clone size: NA
V gene: TRBV27
CDR3 DNA: TGTGCCAGCAGGGGCGGGAGGCCGGGGGAGACCCAGTACTTC
CDR3 protein: CASRGGRPGETQYF

J gene: TRBJ1-6
D gene: NA
clone size: NA
V gene: TRBV30
CDR3 DNA: TGTGCCTGGAGTGTATCACAGGGTGCTTCCTTATATAATTCACCCCTCCACTTT
CDR3 protein: CAWSVSQGASLYNSPLHF

J gene: TRBJ1-1
D gene: NA
clone size: NA
V gene: TRBV2
CDR3 DNA: TGTGCCAGCAGTGCAACCTCCGCGTATGCTTTCTTT
CDR3 protein: CASSATSAYAFF

J gene: TRBJ2-5
D gene: NA
clone size: NA
V gene: TRBV11-2
CDR3 DNA: TGTGCCAGCAAACCCCAAAGGGAGACCCAGTACTTC
CDR3 protein: CASKPQRETQYF

J gene: TRBJ2-2
D gene: NA
clone size: NA
V gene: TRBV14
CDR3 DNA: TGTGCCAGCAGATTTAGGCAAACCGGGGAGCTGTTTTTT
CDR3 protein: CASRFRQTGELFF

J gene: TRBJ1-2
D gene: NA
clone size: NA
V gene: TRBV29-1
CDR3 DNA: TGCAGCGCTCGGACAGAGACAAACTATGGCTACACCTTC
CDR3 protein: CSARTETNYGYTF

J gene: TRBJ2-3
D gene: NA
clone size: NA
V gene: TRBV6-7
CDR3 DNA: TGTGCCAGCAGTTACACCATATGCGGGGAGGCAAATCCCTCTAGCACAGATACGCAGTATTTT
CDR3 protein: CASSYTICGEANPSSTDTQYF

J gene: TRBJ2-4
D gene: NA
clone size: NA
V gene: TRBV11-3
CDR3 DNA: TGTGCCAGCAGCTCCTCGGGCTGGGAGCGGGCCAAAAACATTCAGTACTTC
CDR3 protein: CASSSSGWERAKNIQYF

J gene: TRBJ2-1
D gene: TRBD1
clone size: NA
V gene: TRBV9
CDR3 DNA: TGTGCCAGCAACCCGGGACAGGTATACAATGAGCAGTTCTTC
CDR3 protein: CASNPGQVYNEQFF

J gene: TRBJ2-7
D gene: NA
clone size: NA
V gene: TRBV28
CDR3 DNA: TGTGCCAGCAGTTTAGAGGGGAACGAGCAGTACTTC
CDR3 protein: CASSLEGNEQYF

J gene: TRBJ2-7
D gene: NA
clone size: NA
V gene: TRBV11-3
CDR3 DNA: TGTGCCAGCAGTTTCCTAGCGAGGAAGGACATCGAGCAGTACTTC
CDR3 protein: CASSFLARKDIEQYF

J gene: TRBJ1-1
D gene: NA
clone size: NA
V gene: TRBV28
CDR3 DNA: TGTGCCAGCAGCCCTCAGGCGCCTTCCACTGAAGCTTTCTTT
CDR3 protein: CASSPQAPSTEAFF

J gene: TRBJ1-4
D gene: NA
clone size: NA
V gene: TRBV21-1
CDR3 DNA: TGTGCCAGCAGCAAAGAGGGAAGCTCCGGGACAGGGGGGAATGAAAAACTGTTTTTT
CDR3 protein: CASSKEGSSGTGGNEKLFF

J gene: TRBJ2-3
D gene: TRBD1
clone size: once
V gene: TRBV27
CDR3 DNA: TGTGCCAGCAGTTTTCTCGGACAGGTCGCAGATACGCAGTATTTT
CDR3 protein: CASSFLGQVADTQYF

J gene: TRBJ2-7
D gene: TRBD1
clone size: NA
V gene: TRBV5-6
CDR3 DNA: TGTGCCAGCAGCTCGCCGGGGGGACAGGGGATGACTTTGTCCTACGAGCAGTACTTC
CDR3 protein: CASSSPGGQGMTLSYEQYF

J gene: TRBJ2-1
D gene: NA
clone size: NA
V gene: TRBV13
CDR3 DNA: TGTGCCAGCAGCAGAGGGACGGACTCCTACAATGAGCAGTTCTTC
CDR3 protein: CASSRGTDSYNEQFF

J gene: TRBJ1-2
D gene: NA
clone size: NA
V gene: TRBV6-5
CDR3 DNA: TGTGCCAGCAGTTACTCGGGTGGAGCGCTTGGCTACACCTTC
CDR3 protein: CASSYSGGALGYTF

J gene: TRBJ1-4
D gene: NA
clone size: NA
V gene: TRBV27
CDR3 DNA: TGTGCCAGCAGTGTTATAGGGGAAAAACTGTTTTTT
CDR3 protein: CASSVIGEKLFF

J gene: TRBJ2-5
D gene: NA
clone size: few
V gene: TRBV7-6
CDR3 DNA: TGTGCCAGCAGCTTAGCGGGCACCCAAGAGACCCAGTACTTC
CDR3 protein: CASSLAGTQETQYF

J gene: TRBJ2-7
D gene: TRBD1
clone size: NA
V gene: TRBV19
CDR3 DNA: TGTGCCAGTAGTCCTTCCAACAGGGGCCACGAGCAGTACTTC
CDR3 protein: CASSPSNRGHEQYF

J gene: TRBJ1-1
D gene: NA
clone size: NA
V gene: TRBV5-1
CDR3 DNA: TGCGCCAGCAGCTTGATCCCCACCTACCCTGAAGCTTTCTTT
CDR3 protein: CASSLIPTYPEAFF

J gene: TRBJ1-2
D gene: NA
clone size: NA
V gene: TRBV6-4
CDR3 DNA: TGTGCCAGCAGTGAGGGGCCATCTGAGGTCAATGGCTACACCTTC
CDR3 protein: CASSEGPSEVNGYTF